Listed below are T cell receptor beta chains from one sample, sequenced in a study of early T cells in non-severe SARS-CoV-2 infection. TCRdb independently ran MiXCR on the 5' RACE reads; one entry per CDR3 protein. The sample includes 43,000 or so distinct CDR3 sequences, roughly 7.3% of them seen just once. The sample taken for sequencing was whole blood. The receptors originated from an adult who was a healthcare worker with PCR-confirmed SARS-CoV-2 infection or an uninfected control (not recorded which). The CDR3 runs from the conserved cysteine through the conserved F or W. D genes are given only for firm matches. Some rows have no size entry. The others give once, few or many, or a class for an expanded clone.

d_call | clone_size | j_call | v_call | cdr3_aa | cdr3_nt
TRBD1 | many | TRBJ2-3 | TRBV7-3 | CASTRQGAGDTQYF | TGTGCCAGCACTCGACAGGGGGCCGGAGATACGCAGTATTTT
. | few | TRBJ2-3 | TRBV7-2 | CASSLMGETTDTQYF | TGTGCCAGCAGCTTGATGGGGGAAACCACAGATACGCAGTATTTT
. | many | TRBJ2-3 | TRBV20-1 | CSLHQTSKLRADTQYF | TGCAGCCTACACCAAACTAGCAAGCTTAGAGCAGATACGCAGTATTTT
. | many | TRBJ2-5 | TRBV4-1 | CASSMDLEETQYF | TGCGCCAGCAGCATGGACCTCGAAGAGACCCAGTACTTC
. | . | TRBJ2-2 | TRBV7-3 | CASSAIKNTGELFF | TGTGCCAGCAGCGCTATCAAGAACACCGGGGAGCTGTTTTTT
TRBD1 | few | TRBJ2-4 | TRBV5-6 | CASSLARDRRNIQYF | TGTGCCAGCAGCTTGGCTCGGGACAGGAGAAACATTCAGTACTTC
. | . | TRBJ1-5 | TRBV7-9 | CASSFTGTHQPQHF | TGTGCCAGCAGTTTTACAGGGACCCATCAGCCCCAGCATTTT
. | many | TRBJ1-6 | TRBV6-5 | CASTERDFYNSPLHF | TGTGCCAGCACCGAGAGGGATTTCTATAATTCACCCCTCCACTTT
. | many | TRBJ1-1 | TRBV28 | CASSQPRPDLGTEAFF | TGTGCCAGCAGTCAACCACGTCCGGACCTTGGCACTGAAGCTTTCTTT
TRBD1 | many | TRBJ1-5 | TRBV12-3/TRBV12-4 | CASRFNRGNQPQHF | TGTGCCAGCAGATTCAACAGGGGGAATCAGCCCCAGCATTTT
TRBD2 | . | TRBJ2-1 | TRBV6-5 | CASSRTSGGSYNEQFF | TGTGCCAGCAGTCGGACTAGCGGGGGGTCCTACAATGAGCAGTTCTTC
. | many | TRBJ2-2 | TRBV5-5 | CASSWTDGTTGELFF | TGTGCCAGCAGCTGGACGGACGGGACCACCGGGGAGCTGTTTTTT
TRBD1 | . | TRBJ1-1 | TRBV5-4 | CASSSTGGTWDTEAFF | TGTGCCAGCAGCTCGACAGGGGGCACATGGGACACTGAAGCTTTCTTT
. | few | TRBJ2-7 | TRBV19 | CASSTGTRHSWEQYF | TGTGCCAGTAGTACTGGGACTCGCCATTCGTGGGAGCAGTACTTC
. | many | TRBJ1-2 | TRBV20-1 | CSAGTFSYGYTF | TGCAGCGCCGGTACATTTAGCTATGGCTACACCTTC
TRBD1 | . | TRBJ1-1 | TRBV29-1 | CSVPRQGDTEAFF | TGCAGCGTTCCGAGACAGGGGGACACTGAAGCTTTCTTT
. | few | TRBJ1-6 | TRBV20-1 | CSAREAVRGAYPNSPLHF | TGCAGTGCTAGAGAAGCCGTGAGAGGGGCCTACCCTAATTCACCCCTCCACTTT
TRBD1 | many | TRBJ1-2 | TRBV6-1 | CASSVQGANYGYTF | TGTGCCAGCAGTGTCCAGGGGGCGAACTATGGCTACACCTTC
TRBD2 | medium-sized | TRBJ2-3 | TRBV2 | CASRRTSGGTDTQYF | TGTGCCAGCAGGAGGACTAGCGGGGGCACAGATACGCAGTATTTT
. | few | TRBJ1-1 | TRBV12-3/TRBV12-4 | CASSLYMDTEAFF | TGTGCCAGCAGCTTATACATGGACACTGAAGCTTTCTTT